This entry is about one T cell receptor (beta chain). The data stem from a study of blood T cell repertoires in COVID-19. Looking at the study overall: Samples representing acute and convalescent COVID-19 were sourced from the United States, Italy and Spain.

Authors' data handling: Reference gene primer amplification in the assay estimated nucleated cell counts. Data came from immunoSEQ multiplex PCR; TCRdb stores just in-frame clones and leaves some out. V, J and clone size are those of that table, while D and trimming were read from the DNA. This table has about 310,000 clones, about nine tenths appearing once. The germline V gene encodes CDR1 GTSNPN and CDR2 SVGIG (reference sequence). This CDR3 has 13 residues. V lost 3 bases and J lost 4, with 12 bases in between. The sequence was obtained from a man aged 45 to 65 with active or convalescent COVID-19. Source material: peripheral blood. The V and J genes are TRBV30 and TRBJ1-2; tentative D call: TRBD1 (6 bases). This CDR3 reads CAWRGQLSYGYTF. The CDR3 DNA follows: TGTGCCTGGAGAGGACAGCTCTCCTATGGCTACACCTTC.